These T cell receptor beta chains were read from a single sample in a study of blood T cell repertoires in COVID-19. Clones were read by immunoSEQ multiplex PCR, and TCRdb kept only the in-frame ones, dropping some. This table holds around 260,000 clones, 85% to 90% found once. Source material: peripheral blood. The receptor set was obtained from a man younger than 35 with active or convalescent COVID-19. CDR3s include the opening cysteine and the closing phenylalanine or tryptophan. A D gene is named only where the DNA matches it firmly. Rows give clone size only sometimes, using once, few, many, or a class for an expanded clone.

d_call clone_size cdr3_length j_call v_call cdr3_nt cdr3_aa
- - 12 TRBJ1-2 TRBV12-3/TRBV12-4 TGTGCCAGCAGCAACAGTGGCTATGGCTACACCTTC CASSNSGYGYTF
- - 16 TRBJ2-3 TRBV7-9 TGTGCCAGCAATCCATCAGGGGGGAGTATCACAGATACGCAGTATTTT CASNPSGGSITDTQYF
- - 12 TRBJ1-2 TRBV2 TGTGCCAGCTCGGGTGGCGGGGTTGGCTACACCTTC CASSGGGVGYTF
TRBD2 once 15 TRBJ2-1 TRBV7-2 TGTGCCAGCAGCTTAGCAGCGGGAGTAGTAAATGAGCAGTTCTTC CASSLAAGVVNEQFF
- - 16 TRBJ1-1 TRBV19 TGTGCCAGTAGTATTCGTTGGGCAGGGCTAAAAACTGAAGCTTTCTTT CASSIRWAGLKTEAFF
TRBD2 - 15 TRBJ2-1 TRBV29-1 TGCAGCGTCCACAACGGGACTAGCGGGTACAATGAGCAGTTCTTC CSVHNGTSGYNEQFF
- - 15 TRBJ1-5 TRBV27 TGTGCCAGCAGTCCCGGTTCAGGGAGCAATCAGCCCCAGCATTTT CASSPGSGSNQPQHF
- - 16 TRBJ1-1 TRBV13 TGTGCCAGCAGCTTAGGTACAGGGAGGGGTAATACTGAAGCTTTCTTT CASSLGTGRGNTEAFF
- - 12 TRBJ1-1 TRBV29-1 TGCAGCGTATACAGGGTAGGGACTGAAGCTTTCTTT CSVYRVGTEAFF
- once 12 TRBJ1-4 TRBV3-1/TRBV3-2 TGTGCCAGCAGCCAAGAGCGCGGGAAACTGTTTTTT CASSQERGKLFF
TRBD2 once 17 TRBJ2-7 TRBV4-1 TGCGCCAGCAGCCCTACCGGGACTAGCGGGAGAGAAATCGAGCAGTACTTC CASSPTGTSGREIEQYF
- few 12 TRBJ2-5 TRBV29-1 TGCAGCGTTGTGGCCGACTCTGAGACCCAGTACTTC CSVVADSETQYF
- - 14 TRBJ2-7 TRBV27 TGTGCCAGCAGTGTCTTTCGGAGCTCCTACGAGCAGTACTTC CASSVFRSSYEQYF
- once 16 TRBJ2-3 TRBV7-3 TGTGCCAGCAGCCTAAGGGGGGTTTGGGGCACAGATACGCAGTATTTT CASSLRGVWGTDTQYF
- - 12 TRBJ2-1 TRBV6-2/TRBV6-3 TGTGCCAGCAGCGAGGCCTACAATGAGCAGTTCTTC CASSEAYNEQFF
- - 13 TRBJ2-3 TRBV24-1 TGTGCCACCAGTGATTCGAGCACAGATACGCAGTATTTT CATSDSSTDTQYF
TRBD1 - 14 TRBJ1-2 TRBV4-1 TGCGCCAGCAGCCCGGACAGGGGCTCCTATGGCTACACCTTC CASSPDRGSYGYTF
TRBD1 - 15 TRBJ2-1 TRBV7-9 TGTGCCAGCAGCAGGCGGGGACAGGGCCACAATGAGCAGTTCTTC CASSRRGQGHNEQFF
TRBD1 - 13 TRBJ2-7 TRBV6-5 TGTGCCACCTTAGGACAGGGGAATCACGAGCAGTACTTC CATLGQGNHEQYF
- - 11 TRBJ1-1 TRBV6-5 TGTGCCAGCAGTTACTCAGGAGCCGTTTTCTTT CASSYSGAVFF
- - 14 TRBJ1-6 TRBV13 TGTGCCAGCAGGCCGACAGGATCTAATTCACCCCTCCACTTT CASRPTGSNSPLHF
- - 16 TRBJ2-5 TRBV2 TGTGCCAGCAGTGAATTGGGGGGACCCGGGGTCGAGACCCAGTACTTC CASSELGGPGVETQYF
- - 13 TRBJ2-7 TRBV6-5 TGTGCCAGCAAACTTGAAAGCCTCTACGAGCAGTACTTC CASKLESLYEQYF
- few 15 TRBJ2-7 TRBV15 TGTGCCACCAGCAGAGATTTAGGGGTGGCCTACGAGCAGTACTTC CATSRDLGVAYEQYF
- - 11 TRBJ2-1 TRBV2 TGTGCCAGCAGACTAGGGTATGAGCAGTTCTTC CASRLGYEQFF
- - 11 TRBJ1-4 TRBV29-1 TGCAGCGTTGTAGATGTTCGGGAACTGTTTTTT CSVVDVRELFF
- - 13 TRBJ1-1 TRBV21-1 TGTGCCAGCAGCCCCATAGCGAACACTGAAGCTTTCTTT CASSPIANTEAFF
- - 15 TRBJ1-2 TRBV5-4 TGTGCCAGCAGCGGGCCCCAAGGGGTGCTCTATGGCTACACCTTC CASSGPQGVLYGYTF
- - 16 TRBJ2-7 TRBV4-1 TGCGCCAGCAGCCTGCCCCCTGGAGGACAGTCCTACGAGCAGTACTTC CASSLPPGGQSYEQYF
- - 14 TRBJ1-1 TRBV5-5 TGTGCCAGCAGTCGGACAAGTCAAAACACTGAAGCTTTCTTT CASSRTSQNTEAFF
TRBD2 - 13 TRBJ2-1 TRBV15 TGTGCCACCAGCAGAGAGCTAGCGGGAGAACAGTTCTTC CATSRELAGEQFF
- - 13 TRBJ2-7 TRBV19 TGTGCCAGTAGTTCTCCGGGACTTTACGAGCAGTACTTC CASSSPGLYEQYF
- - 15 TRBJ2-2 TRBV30 TGTGCCTGGAGTGAAGCGGGCGGGCGGACCGGGGAGCTGTTTTTT CAWSEAGGRTGELFF
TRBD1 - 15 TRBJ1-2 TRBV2 TGTGCCAGCAGTGATCCGGGACAGGGGTCAGGAGGCTACACCTTC CASSDPGQGSGGYTF
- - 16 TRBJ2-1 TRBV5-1 TGCGCCAGCAGCTTGGTAGCTGGGGCCGCTTACAATGAGCAGTTCTTC CASSLVAGAAYNEQFF
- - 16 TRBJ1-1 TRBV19 TGTGCCAGTAGTATAGGCTATCTGGGACAGAACACTGAAGCTTTCTTT CASSIGYLGQNTEAFF
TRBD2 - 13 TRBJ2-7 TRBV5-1 TGCGCCAGCAGCACGACTAGCGGGTACGAGCAGTACTTC CASSTTSGYEQYF
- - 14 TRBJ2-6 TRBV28 TGTGCCAGCAGTTTCAGCTCTGGGGCCAACGTCCTGACTTTC CASSFSSGANVLTF
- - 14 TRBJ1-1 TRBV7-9 TGTGCCAGCAGCTTAGGAGCCTCCCAGGGGGAAGCTTTCTTT CASSLGASQGEAFF
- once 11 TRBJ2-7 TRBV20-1 TGCAGTGCTAGAGCAGTTGACGAGCAGTACTTC CSARAVDEQYF
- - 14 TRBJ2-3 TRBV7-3 TGTGCCAGCAGCTTCGACAGGCACACAGATACGCAGTATTTT CASSFDRHTDTQYF
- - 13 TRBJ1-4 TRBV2 TGTGCCAGCAGCGTCGAGACTAATGAAAAACTGTTTTTT CASSVETNEKLFF
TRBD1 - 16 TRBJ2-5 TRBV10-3 TGTGCCATCAGCCAGGGGGCGCCCAGCGGACAAGAGACCCAGTACTTC CAISQGAPSGQETQYF
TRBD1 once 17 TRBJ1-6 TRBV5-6 TGTGCCAGCAGCAGGGACAGGGGGCGCTCCTATAATTCACCCCTCCACTTT CASSRDRGRSYNSPLHF
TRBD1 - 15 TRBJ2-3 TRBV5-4 TGTGCCAGCAGCCCACGGACAGGGGGCACAGATACGCAGTATTTT CASSPRTGGTDTQYF
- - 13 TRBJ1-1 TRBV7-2 TGTGCCAGCAGCCCCACCCCCGGGAGCAAAGCTTTCTTT CASSPTPGSKAFF
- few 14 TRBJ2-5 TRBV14 TGTGCCAGCAGCCAAGCGCTCAGAGGAGAGACCCAGTACTTC CASSQALRGETQYF
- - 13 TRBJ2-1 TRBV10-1 TGCGCCCCTACCTGTAGCCCTTACAATGAGCAGTTCTTC CAPTCSPYNEQFF
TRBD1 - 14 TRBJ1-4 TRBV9 TGTGCCAGCAGCGTCGGGACAGGTAGTGAAAAACTGTTTTTT CASSVGTGSEKLFF
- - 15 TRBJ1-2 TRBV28 TGTGCCAGCAGTTTCCCCTCCCCCCGATTTGAGGGCTACACCTTC CASSFPSPRFEGYTF
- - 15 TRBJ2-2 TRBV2 TGTGCCAGCAGTGATCAAGCAGGGATTACCGGGGAGCTGTTTTTT CASSDQAGITGELFF
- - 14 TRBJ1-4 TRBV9 TGTGCCAGCAGCGTCACTGGGACTGATGAAAAACTGTTTTTT CASSVTGTDEKLFF
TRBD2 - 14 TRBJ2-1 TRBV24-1 TGTGCCACCAGTGAGGGGCGACTAGCAAATGAGCAGTTCTTC CATSEGRLANEQFF